This T cell receptor (beta chain) was captured by sequencing in a study of blood T cell repertoires in COVID-19. In the original processing: Nucleated cell counts were estimated from reference gene primer amplification. Clones were sequenced by immunoSEQ multiplex PCR, and TCRdb holds only the in-frame ones, with some missing. The DNA gave D and trimming, while V, J and clone size come from that table. The table has fewer than 60,000 clones, over 85% seen once. Seattle patients were enrolled while actively infected and followed longitudinally. The CDR3 runs 12 residues. The V gene lost 2 bases and the J gene lost 8 bases, with 9 bases spanning the gap. Looked up from germline, CDR1 is SEHNR and CDR2 is FQNEAQ (reference sequence).

The receptor was isolated from a man between 60 and 75 years old with COVID-19, enrolled during active disease. Sequencing was performed on peripheral blood. This chain uses TRBV7-9 with TRBJ1-2, with D unresolved. This chain's CDR3 is CASSLNPEGYTF. Here the CDR3 DNA reads TGTGCCAGCAGCTTAAATCCAGAAGGCTACACCTTC.